This T cell receptor (beta chain) came from a study of blood T cell repertoires in COVID-19 (TCRdb year 2020). With respect to the entire study: Samples from collaborators originated in the United States, Italy and Spain and spanned both the acute and convalescent phases of COVID-19. Nearly every sample came with metadata listing a de-identified subject ID, COVID-19 status, age in years and sex. Where HLA class I and class II types were available, the types were taken from metadata supplied by the sample provider, not from assay-based typing. The samples were drawn from the first 160 participants of the ongoing ImmuneRACE study and from over 950 subjects provided by 6 global collaborators. The repertoires were released in a freely available public database intended as a resource for research on the immune response to SARS-CoV-2. The material from the prospective study consisted of cDNA or gDNA derived from T cells, B-cell-depleted T cells, or PBMCs. The dataset comprised deeply sampled blood TCRbeta repertoires from subjects exposed to, actively infected with, or recovered from COVID-19. Results the study describes overall, beyond this receptor: Clinical and demographic metadata were provided uncurated, with the amount varying by source and participant.

TCRbeta CDR3 regions were amplified from genomic DNA using the immunoSEQ Assay, a bias-controlled multiplex PCR. As for how the authors treated the data: Within the assay, amplification of reference gene primers was used to estimate how many nucleated cells each sample contained. To quantify the absolute abundance of each unique TCRbeta CDR3 rearrangement, sequence reads were collapsed and filtered. For each sample, productive Simpson clonality was calculated by taking the square root of Simpson's diversity index across productive rearrangements. The clones in this table, taken by TCRdb from immuneACCESS, are in-frame only. Not every clone is retained; where verified, under half of the shortfall comes from an unresolved V gene, and the cause of the rest is unknown. D and trimming come from the DNA, and the V and J calls and clone size come from that table. Recorded for this sample are about 60,000 clones; 80% to 90% of them occurred a single time. In total, the top ten clones hold about 12% of the sample.

Each collaborating institution followed its own protocols to collect whole blood in K2EDTA tubes. For TCRbeta analysis, collaborator samples were shipped as frozen whole blood, as isolated PBMCs, or as DNA extracted from either sample type. Concerning this clone: Its antigen is unknown. No base qualities exist here, and no much larger clone lies one base off it.

Inclusive of the bounding cysteine and phenylalanine, the CDR3 is 13 residues long. Kept here is only the CDR3 DNA, which spans 39 bases and is read in frame from base 1. Looking up the germline V gene (reference sequence) yields CDR1 MNHEY and CDR2 SMNVEV. Deletion took 2 bases off V and 6 bases off J, with a span of 10 bases between the germline ends. The sample comprised peripheral blood. The TCR originated in a human donor in a cohort sampled during active COVID-19. This receptor chain uses TRBV27 and TRBJ1-2, and TRBD1 may be the D gene, going by 5 matching bases. The CDR3 has the sequence CASSLRGPDGYTF. The nucleotides are TGTGCCAGCAGTTTAAGGGGTCCGGATGGCTACACCTTC.